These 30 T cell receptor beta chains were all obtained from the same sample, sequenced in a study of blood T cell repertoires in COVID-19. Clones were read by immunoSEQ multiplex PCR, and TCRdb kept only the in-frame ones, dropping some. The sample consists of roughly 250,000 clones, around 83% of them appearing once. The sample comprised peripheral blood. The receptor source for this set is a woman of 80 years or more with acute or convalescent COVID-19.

CDR3 DNA: TGTGCCAGCAGTGAGACATTAGGAAACACCATATATTTT. Translating gives CASSETLGNTIYF. V gene TRBV2 combines with J gene TRBJ1-3; no firm D call. In germline, CDR1 is SNHLY, CDR2 FYNNEI. The CDR3 length is 13 residues. Trimming shortened V by 3 bases and J by 4 bases, and 7 bases separated the two germline ends.

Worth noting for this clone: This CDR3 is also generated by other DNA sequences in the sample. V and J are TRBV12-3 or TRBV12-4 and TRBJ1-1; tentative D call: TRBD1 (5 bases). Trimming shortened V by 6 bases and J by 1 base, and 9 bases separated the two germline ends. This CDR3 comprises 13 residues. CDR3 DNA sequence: TGTGCCAGCAGCAAAACAGGGAACACTGAAGCTTTCTTT. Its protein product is CASSKTGNTEAFF.

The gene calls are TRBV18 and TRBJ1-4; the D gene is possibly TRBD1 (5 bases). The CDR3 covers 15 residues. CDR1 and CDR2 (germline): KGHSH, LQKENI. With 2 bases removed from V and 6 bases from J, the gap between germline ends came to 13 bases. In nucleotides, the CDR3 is TGTGCCAGCTCACCATGGCAGGGAGGGGATGAAAAACTGTTTTTT. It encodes CASSPWQGGDEKLFF. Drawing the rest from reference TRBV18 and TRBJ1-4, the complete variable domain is NAGVMQNPRHLVRRRGQEARLRCSPMKGHSHVYWYRQLPEEGLKFMVYLQKENIIDESGMPKERFSAEFPKEGPSILRIQQVVRGDSAAYFCASSPWQGGDEKLFFGSGTQLSVL.

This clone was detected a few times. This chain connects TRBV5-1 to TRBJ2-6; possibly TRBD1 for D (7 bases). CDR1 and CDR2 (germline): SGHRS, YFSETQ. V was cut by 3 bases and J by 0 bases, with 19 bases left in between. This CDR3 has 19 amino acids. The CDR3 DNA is TGCGCCAGCAGCTCAAGGCCGGCAGGGGGGAACTCTGGGGCCAACGTCCTGACTTTC. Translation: CASSSRPAGGNSGANVLTF.

CDR3 nucleotide sequence: TGCGCCAGCAGCTTGGGGCTAGAATCCTACAATGAGCAGTTCTTC. Translation gives CASSLGLESYNEQFF. This chain joins TRBV5-1 and TRBJ2-1, with no clear D. The CDR3 extends over 15 amino acids. Trimming took 0 bases from V and 1 from J, leaving 8 bases between them. Germline CDR1 and CDR2: SGHRS and YFSETQ.

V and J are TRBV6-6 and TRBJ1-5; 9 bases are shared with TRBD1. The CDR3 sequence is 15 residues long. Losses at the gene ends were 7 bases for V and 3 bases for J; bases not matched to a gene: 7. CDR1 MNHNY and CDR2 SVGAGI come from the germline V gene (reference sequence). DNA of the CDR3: TGTGCCAGCACCCTCGGGACAGGGACCAATCAGCCCCAGCATTTT. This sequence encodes CASTLGTGTNQPQHF.

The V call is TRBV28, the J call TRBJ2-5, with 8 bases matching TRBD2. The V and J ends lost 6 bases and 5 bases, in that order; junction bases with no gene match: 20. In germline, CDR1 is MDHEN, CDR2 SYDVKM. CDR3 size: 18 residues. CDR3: CASSSLRAGVESYETQYF. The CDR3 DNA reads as TGTGCCAGCAGCTCCCTGAGAGCGGGGGTTGAGTCATATGAGACCCAGTACTTC. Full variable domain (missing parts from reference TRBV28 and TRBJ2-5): DVKVTQSSRYLVKRTGEKVFLECVQDMDHENMFWYRQDPGLGLRLIYFSYDVKMKEKGDIPEGYSVSREKKERFSLILESASTNQTSMYLCASSSLRAGVESYETQYFGPGTRLLVL.

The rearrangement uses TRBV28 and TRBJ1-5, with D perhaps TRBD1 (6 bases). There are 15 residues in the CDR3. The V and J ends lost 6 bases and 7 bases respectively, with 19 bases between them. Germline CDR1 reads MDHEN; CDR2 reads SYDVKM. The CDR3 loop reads CASSEQGREGQPQHF. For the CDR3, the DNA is TGTGCCAGCAGCGAACAGGGCCGAGAGGGCCAGCCCCAGCATTTT.

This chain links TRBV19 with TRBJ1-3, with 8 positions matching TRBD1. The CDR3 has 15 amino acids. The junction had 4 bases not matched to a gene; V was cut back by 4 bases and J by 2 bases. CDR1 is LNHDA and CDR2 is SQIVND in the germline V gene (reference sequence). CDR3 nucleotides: TGTGCCAGTAGTAGCCCGGGACAGGCTGGAAACACCATATATTTT. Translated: CASSSPGQAGNTIYF.

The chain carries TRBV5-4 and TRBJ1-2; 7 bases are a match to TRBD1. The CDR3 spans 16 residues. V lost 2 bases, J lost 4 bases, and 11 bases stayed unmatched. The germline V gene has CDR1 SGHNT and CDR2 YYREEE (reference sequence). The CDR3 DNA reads TGTGCCAGCAGCTTATCCCCCGGGACAGACATCTATGGCTACACCTTC. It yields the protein CASSLSPGTDIYGYTF.

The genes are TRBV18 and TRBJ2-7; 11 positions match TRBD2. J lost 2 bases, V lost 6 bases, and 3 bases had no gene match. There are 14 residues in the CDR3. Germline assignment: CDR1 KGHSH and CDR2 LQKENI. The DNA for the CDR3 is TGTGCCAGCTCGGGGACTAGCGGAGCCTACGAGCAGTACTTC. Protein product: CASSGTSGAYEQYF.

CDR3 loop: CASSIGTDSYNSPLHF. For the CDR3, the DNA is TGTGCCAGTAGTATAGGTACAGACTCCTATAATTCACCCCTCCACTTT. J is TRBJ1-6 and V is TRBV19; D unresolved. Germline CDR1 is LNHDA and CDR2 is SQIVND (reference sequence). CDR3 length: 16 amino acids. V was cut by 1 base and J by 0 bases, with 7 bases left in between.

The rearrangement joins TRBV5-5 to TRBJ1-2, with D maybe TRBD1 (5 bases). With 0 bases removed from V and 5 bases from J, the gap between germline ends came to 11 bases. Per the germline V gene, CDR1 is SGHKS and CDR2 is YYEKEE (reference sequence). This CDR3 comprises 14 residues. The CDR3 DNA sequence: TGTGCCAGCAGCTTGGCAGGGTCCCTATATGGCTACACCTTC. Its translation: CASSLAGSLYGYTF.

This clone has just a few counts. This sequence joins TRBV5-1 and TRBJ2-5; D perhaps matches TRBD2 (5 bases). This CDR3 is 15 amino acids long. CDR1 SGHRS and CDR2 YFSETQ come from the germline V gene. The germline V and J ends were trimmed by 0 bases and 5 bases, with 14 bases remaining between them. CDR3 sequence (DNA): TGCGCCAGCAGCTTGGCACCCAACTCGGGGGAGACCCAGTACTTC. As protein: CASSLAPNSGETQYF.

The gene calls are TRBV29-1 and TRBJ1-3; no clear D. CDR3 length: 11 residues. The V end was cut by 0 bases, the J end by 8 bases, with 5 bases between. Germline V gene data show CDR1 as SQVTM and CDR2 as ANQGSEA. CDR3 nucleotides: TGCAGCGTTGAAGATCCGTACACCATATATTTT. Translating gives CSVEDPYTIYF.

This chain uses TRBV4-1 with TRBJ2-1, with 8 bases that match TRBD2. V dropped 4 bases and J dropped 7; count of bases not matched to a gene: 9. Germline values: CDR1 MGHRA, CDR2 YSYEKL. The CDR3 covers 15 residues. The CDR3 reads CASSLIAGIVNEQFF. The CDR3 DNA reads TGCGCCAGCAGCCTTATAGCGGGGATCGTAAATGAGCAGTTCTTC.

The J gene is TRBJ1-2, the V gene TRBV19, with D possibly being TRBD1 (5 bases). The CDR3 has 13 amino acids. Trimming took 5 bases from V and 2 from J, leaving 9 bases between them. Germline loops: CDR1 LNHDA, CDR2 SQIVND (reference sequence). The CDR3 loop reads CASSPSGNYGYTF. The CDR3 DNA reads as TGTGCCAGTAGTCCTTCAGGGAACTATGGCTACACCTTC.

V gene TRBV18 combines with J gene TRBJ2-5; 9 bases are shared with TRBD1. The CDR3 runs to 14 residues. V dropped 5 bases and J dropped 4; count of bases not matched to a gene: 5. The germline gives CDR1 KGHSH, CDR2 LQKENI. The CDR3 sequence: CASSERQGVETQYF. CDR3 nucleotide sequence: TGTGCCAGCTCAGAAAGACAGGGGGTAGAGACCCAGTACTTC.

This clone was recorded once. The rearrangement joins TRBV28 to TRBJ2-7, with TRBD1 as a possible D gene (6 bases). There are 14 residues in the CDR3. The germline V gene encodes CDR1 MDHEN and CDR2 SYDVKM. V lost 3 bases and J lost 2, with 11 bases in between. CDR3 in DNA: TGTGCCAGCAGTTTCCAGGGGACAACCTACGAGCAGTACTTC. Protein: CASSFQGTTYEQYF.

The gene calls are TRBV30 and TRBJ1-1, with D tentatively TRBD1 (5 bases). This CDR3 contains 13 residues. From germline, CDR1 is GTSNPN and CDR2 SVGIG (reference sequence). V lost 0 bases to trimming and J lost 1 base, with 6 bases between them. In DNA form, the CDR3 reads TGTGCCTGGAGTGTAGGGGAGAACACTGAAGCTTTCTTT. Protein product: CAWSVGENTEAFF. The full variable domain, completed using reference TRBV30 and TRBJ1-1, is SQTIHQWPATLVQPVGSPLSLECTVEGTSNPNLYWYRQAAGRGLQLLFYSVGIGQISSEVPQNLSASRPQDRQFILSSKKLLLSDSGFYLCAWSVGENTEAFFGQGTRLTVV.

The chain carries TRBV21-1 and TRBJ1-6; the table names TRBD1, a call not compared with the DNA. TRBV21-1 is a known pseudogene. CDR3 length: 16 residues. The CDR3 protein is CASSKEGAPDDSPLHF. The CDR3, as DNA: TGTGCCAGCAGCAAGGAGGGGGCCCCAGATGATTCACCCCTCCACTTT.

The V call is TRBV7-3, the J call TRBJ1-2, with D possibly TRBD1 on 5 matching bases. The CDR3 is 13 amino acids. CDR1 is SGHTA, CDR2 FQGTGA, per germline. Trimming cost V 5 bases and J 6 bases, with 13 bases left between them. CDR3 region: CASSGRQGNGYTF. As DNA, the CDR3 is TGTGCCAGCAGCGGACGGCAGGGAAATGGCTACACCTTC.

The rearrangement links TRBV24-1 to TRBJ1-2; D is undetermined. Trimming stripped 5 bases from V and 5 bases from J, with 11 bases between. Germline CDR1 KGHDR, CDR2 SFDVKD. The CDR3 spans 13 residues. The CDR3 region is CATSGGGIYGYTF. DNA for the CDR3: TGTGCCACCAGTGGCGGAGGGATTTATGGCTACACCTTC.

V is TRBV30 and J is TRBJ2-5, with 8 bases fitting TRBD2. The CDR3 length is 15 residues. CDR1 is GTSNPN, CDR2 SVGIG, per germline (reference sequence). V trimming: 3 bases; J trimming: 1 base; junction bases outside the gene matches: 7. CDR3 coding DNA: TGTGCCTGGAGCATAGGCGGGGGGACCCAAGAGACCCAGTACTTC. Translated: CAWSIGGGTQETQYF.

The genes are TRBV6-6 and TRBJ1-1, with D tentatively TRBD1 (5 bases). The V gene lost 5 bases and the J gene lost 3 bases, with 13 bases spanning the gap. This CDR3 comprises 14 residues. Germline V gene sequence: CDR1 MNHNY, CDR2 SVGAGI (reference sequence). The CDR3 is CASSTQGGDTEAFF. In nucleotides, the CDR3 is TGTGCCAGCAGTACTCAGGGTGGGGACACTGAAGCTTTCTTT.

The DNA for the CDR3 is TGTGCCAGCAGTTATTGGAGGGGCCGGAGCACAGATACGCAGTATTTT. Its protein is CASSYWRGRSTDTQYF. The chain uses TRBV27 and TRBJ2-3; a weak D match, TRBD2 (6 bases). The germline V and J ends were trimmed by 4 bases and 0 bases, with 14 bases remaining between them. This CDR3 comprises 16 residues. Germline V gives CDR1 MNHEY, CDR2 SMNVEV (reference sequence).

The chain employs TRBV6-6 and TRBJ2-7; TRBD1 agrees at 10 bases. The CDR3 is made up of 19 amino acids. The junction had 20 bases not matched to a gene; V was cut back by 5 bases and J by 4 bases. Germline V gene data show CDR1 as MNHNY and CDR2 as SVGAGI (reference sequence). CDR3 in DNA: TGTGCCAGCAGTCGCCACAGGGACAGGGGTTATTTACCGCCATACGAGCAGTACTTC. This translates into CASSRHRDRGYLPPYEQYF.

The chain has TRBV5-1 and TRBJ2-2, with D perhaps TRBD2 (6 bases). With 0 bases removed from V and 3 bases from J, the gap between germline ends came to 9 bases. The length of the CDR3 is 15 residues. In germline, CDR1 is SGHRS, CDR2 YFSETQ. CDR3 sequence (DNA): TGCGCCAGCAGCTTGGGGGACTTTGACACCGGGGAGCTGTTTTTT. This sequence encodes CASSLGDFDTGELFF.

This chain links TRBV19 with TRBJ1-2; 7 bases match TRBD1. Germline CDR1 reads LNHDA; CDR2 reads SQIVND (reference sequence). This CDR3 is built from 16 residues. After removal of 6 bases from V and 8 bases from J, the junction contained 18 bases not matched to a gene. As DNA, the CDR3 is TGTGCCAGTAGCACCCTGACAGGGACTGTCGTTATGGGCTACACCTTC. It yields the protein CASSTLTGTVVMGYTF.

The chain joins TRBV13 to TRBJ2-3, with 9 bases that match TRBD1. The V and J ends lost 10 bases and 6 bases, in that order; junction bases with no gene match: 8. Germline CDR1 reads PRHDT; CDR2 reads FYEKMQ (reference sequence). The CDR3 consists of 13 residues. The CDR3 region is CATSPTGGDTQYF. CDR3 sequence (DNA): TGTGCCACTTCCCCAACAGGGGGCGATACGCAGTATTTT.